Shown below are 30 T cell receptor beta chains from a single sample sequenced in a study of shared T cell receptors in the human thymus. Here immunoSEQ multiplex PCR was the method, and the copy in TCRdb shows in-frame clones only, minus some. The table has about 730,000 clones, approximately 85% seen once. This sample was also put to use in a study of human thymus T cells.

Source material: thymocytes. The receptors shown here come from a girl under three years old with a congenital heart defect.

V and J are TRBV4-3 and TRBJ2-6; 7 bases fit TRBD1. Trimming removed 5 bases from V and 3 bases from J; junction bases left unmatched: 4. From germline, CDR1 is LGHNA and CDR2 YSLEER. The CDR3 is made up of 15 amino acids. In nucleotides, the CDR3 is TGCGCCAGCAGCAACAGGGGAAGTGGGGCCAACGTCCTGACTTTC. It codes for CASSNRGSGANVLTF.

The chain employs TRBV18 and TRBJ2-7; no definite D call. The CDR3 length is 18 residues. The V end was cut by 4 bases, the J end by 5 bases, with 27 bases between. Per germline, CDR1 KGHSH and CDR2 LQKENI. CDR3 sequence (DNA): TGTGCCAGCTCACGTATAAGATCCTGCCAGGAACAGTCCAACGAGCAGTACTTC. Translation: CASSRIRSCQEQSNEQYF.

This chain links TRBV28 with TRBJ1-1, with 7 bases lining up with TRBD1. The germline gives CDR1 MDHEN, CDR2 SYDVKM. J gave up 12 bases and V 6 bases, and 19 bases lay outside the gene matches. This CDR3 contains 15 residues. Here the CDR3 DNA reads TGTGCCAGCAGAATTGGGGCCCGACGGCAGGGGGGAACTTTCTTT. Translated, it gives CASRIGARRQGGTFF.

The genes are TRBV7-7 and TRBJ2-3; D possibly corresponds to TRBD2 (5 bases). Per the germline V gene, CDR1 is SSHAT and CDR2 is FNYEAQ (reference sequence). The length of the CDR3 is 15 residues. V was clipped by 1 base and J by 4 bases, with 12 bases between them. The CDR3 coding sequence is TGTGCCAGCAGCTTAGGGGGAGAGGATGCAGATACGCAGTATTTT. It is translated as CASSLGGEDADTQYF.

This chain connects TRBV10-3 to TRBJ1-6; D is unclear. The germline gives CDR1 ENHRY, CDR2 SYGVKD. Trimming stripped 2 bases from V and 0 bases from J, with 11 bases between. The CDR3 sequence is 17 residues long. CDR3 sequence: CAISERSWASYNSPLHF. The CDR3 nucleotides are TGTGCCATCAGTGAGCGATCCTGGGCCTCCTATAATTCACCCCTCCACTTT.

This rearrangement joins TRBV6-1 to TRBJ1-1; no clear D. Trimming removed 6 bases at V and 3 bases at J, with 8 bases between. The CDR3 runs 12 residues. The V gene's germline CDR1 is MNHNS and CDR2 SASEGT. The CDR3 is CASSSPDTEAFF. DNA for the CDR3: TGTGCCAGCAGCTCTCCAGACACTGAAGCTTTCTTT.

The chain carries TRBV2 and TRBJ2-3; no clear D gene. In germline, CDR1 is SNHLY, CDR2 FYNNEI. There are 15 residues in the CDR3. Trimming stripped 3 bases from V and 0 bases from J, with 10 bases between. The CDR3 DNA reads TGTGCCAGCAGTGAGAGCAGGATTAGCACAGATACGCAGTATTTT. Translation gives CASSESRISTDTQYF.

The DNA of the CDR3 is TGTGCCAGCAGCCAAGTACTAGTTACCCCAGATACGCAGTATTTT. Its protein is CASSQVLVTPDTQYF. The chain employs TRBV14 and TRBJ2-3; the D gene is possibly TRBD2 (5 bases). V was shortened by 1 base and J by 4 bases, with 12 bases between the two germline ends. This CDR3 region has 15 residues. From germline, CDR1 is SGHDN and CDR2 FVKESK.

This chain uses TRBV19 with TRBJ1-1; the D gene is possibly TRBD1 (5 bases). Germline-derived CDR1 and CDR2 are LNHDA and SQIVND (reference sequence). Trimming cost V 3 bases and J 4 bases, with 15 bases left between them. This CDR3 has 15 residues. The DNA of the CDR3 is TGTGCCAGTAGTATTAGGACATACCAGCGCACTGAAGCTTTCTTT. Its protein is CASSIRTYQRTEAFF.

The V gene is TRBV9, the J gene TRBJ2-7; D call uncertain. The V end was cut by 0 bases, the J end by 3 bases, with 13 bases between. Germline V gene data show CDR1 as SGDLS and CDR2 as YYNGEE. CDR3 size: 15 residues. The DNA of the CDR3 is TGTGCCAGCAGCGTAGCCCAATCTCAGGTCTACGAGCAGTACTTC. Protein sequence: CASSVAQSQVYEQYF.

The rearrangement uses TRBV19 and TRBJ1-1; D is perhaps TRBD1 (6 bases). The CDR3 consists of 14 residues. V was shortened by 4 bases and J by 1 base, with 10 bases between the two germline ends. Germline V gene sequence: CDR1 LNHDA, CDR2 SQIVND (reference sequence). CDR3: CASSTSQGNTEAFF. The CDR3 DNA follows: TGTGCCAGTAGTACCTCACAGGGGAACACTGAAGCTTTCTTT.

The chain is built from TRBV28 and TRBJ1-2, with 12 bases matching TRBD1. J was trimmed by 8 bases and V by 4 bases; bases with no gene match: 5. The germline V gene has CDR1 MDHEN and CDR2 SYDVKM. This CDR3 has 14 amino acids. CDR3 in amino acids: CASSYTGQGAGYTF. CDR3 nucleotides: TGTGCCAGCAGTTACACGGGACAGGGGGCGGGCTACACCTTC.

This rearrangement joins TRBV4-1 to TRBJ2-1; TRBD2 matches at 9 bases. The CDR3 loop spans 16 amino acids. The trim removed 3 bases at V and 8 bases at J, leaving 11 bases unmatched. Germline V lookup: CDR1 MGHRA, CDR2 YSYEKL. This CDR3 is CASSQKRGAVWDEQFF. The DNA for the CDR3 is TGCGCCAGCAGCCAGAAGCGGGGGGCGGTCTGGGATGAGCAGTTCTTC.

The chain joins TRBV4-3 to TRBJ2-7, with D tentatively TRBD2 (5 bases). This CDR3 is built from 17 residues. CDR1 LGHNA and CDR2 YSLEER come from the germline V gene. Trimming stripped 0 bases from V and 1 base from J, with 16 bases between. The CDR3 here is CASSQEEGSPESYEQYF. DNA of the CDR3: TGCGCCAGCAGCCAAGAAGAAGGGAGTCCTGAATCCTACGAGCAGTACTTC.

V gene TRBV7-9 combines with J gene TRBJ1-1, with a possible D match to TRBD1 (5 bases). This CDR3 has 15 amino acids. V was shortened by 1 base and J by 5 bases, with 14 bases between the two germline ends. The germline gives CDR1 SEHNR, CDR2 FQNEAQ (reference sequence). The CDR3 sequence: CASSLGSGFGTEAFF. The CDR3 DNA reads TGTGCCAGCAGCTTAGGTTCAGGGTTCGGGACTGAAGCTTTCTTT.

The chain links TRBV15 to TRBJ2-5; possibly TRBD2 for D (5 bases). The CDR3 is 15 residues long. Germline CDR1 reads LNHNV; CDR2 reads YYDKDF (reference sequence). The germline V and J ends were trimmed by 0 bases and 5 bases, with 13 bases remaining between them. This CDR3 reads CATSRESWGEETQYF. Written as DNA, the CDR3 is TGTGCCACCAGCAGAGAATCTTGGGGAGAGGAGACCCAGTACTTC.

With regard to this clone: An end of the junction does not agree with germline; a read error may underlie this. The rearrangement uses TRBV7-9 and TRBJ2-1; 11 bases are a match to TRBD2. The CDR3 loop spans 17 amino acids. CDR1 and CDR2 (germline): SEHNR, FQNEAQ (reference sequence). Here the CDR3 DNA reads TGTGCCAGCAGCTTAGGTTTAGCGGGGGGGCTCTACCATGAGCAGTTCTTC. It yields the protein CASSLGLAGGLYHEQFF.

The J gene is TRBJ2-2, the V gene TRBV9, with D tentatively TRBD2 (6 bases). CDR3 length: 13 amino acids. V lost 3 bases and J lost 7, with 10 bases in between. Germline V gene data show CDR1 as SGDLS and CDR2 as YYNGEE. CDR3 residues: CASSDPGSGELFF. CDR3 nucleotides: TGTGCCAGCAGCGATCCCGGGAGCGGGGAGCTGTTTTTT.

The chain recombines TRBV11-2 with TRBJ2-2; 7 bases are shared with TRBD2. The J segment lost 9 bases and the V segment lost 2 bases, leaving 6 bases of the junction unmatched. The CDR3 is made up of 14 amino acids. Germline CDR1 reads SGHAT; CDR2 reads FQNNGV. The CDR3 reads CASSLWRGSRELFF. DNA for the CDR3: TGTGCCAGCAGCTTATGGCGGGGGTCCCGGGAGCTGTTTTTT. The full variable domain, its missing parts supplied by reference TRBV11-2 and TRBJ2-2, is EAGVAQSPRYKIIEKRQSVAFWCNPISGHATLYWYQQILGQGPKLLIQFQNNGVVDDSQLPKDRFSAERLKGVDSTLKIQPAKLEDSAVYLCASSLWRGSRELFFGEGSRLTVL.

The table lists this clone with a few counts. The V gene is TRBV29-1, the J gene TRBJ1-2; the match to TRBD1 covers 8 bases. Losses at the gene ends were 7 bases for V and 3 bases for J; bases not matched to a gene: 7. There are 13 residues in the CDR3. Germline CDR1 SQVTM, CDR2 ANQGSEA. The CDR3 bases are TGCAGCGGAAGGACAGGGCTAGACTATGGCTACACCTTC. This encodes CSGRTGLDYGYTF.

In DNA form, the CDR3 reads TGCGCCAGCAGGCCGGAGGAGAACGGAGCGGGGCAGTTCGAGACCCAGTACTTC. Translation: CASRPEENGAGQFETQYF. This rearrangement joins TRBV5-1 to TRBJ2-5; 7 bases are a match to TRBD2. With V trimmed by 5 bases and J by 5 bases, 21 bases remained unmatched. The germline V gene has CDR1 SGHRS and CDR2 YFSETQ. The CDR3 covers 18 residues. The entire variable domain, with the rest obtained from reference TRBV5-1 and TRBJ2-5, is as follows: KAGVTQTPRYLIKTRGQQVTLSCSPISGHRSVSWYQQTPGQGLQFLFEYFSETQRNKGNFPGRFSGRQFSNSRSEMNVSTLELGDSALYLCASRPEENGAGQFETQYFGPGTRLLVL.

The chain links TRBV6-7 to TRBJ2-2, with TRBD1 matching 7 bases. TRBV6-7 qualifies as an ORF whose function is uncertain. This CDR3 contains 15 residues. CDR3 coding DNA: TGTGCTTCCCCTTCGGACAGGACGAACACCGGGGAGCTGTTTTTT. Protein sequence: CASPSDRTNTGELFF.

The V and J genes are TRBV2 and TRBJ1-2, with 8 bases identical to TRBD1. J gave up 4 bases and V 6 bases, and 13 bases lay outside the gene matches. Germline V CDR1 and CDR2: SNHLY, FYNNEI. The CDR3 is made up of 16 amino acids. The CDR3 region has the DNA TGTGCCAGCAGGCAGATGCCTCCAGGGGGCGGCTATGGCTACACCTTC. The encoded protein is CASRQMPPGGGYGYTF.

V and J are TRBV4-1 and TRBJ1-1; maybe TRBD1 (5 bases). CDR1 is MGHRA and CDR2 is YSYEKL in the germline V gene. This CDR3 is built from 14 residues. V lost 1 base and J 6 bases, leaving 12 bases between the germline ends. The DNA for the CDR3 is TGCGCCAGCAGCCAAGGGGCAGGGAGGGCTGAAGCTTTCTTT. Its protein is CASSQGAGRAEAFF.

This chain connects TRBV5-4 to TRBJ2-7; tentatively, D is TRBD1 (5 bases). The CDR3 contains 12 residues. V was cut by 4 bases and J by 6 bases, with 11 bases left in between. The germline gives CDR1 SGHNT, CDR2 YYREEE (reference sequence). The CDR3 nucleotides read TGTGCCAGCAGCCCCGGTGGGGCCGAGCAGTACTTC. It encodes CASSPGGAEQYF.

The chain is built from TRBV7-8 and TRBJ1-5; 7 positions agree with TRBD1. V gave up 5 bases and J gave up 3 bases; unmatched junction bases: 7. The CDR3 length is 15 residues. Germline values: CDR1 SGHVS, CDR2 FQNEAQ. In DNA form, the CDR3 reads TGTGCCAGCAGCCCCCGACAGGGCTACAATCAGCCCCAGCATTTT. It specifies CASSPRQGYNQPQHF.

CDR3 protein: CASSPGGPNSYNEQFF. CDR3 nucleotide sequence: TGCGCCAGCAGCCCGGGGGGGCCCAACTCCTACAATGAGCAGTTCTTC. This chain links TRBV5-1 with TRBJ2-1, with TRBD2 matching 8 bases. This CDR3 has 16 amino acids. V lost 4 bases, J lost 0 bases, and 6 bases stayed unmatched. CDR1 is SGHRS, CDR2 YFSETQ, per germline.

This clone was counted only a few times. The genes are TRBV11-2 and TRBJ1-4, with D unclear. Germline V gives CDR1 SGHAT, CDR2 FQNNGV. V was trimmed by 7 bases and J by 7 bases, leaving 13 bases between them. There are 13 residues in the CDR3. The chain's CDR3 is CASNRGQSEKLFF. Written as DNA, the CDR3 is TGTGCCAGCAACAGAGGGCAGTCTGAAAAACTGTTTTTT.

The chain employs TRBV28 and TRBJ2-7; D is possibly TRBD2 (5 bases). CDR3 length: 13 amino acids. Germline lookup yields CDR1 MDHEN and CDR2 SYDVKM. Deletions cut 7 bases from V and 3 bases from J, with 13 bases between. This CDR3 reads CASTRTPSYEQYF. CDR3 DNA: TGTGCCAGCACTAGGACTCCTAGCTACGAGCAGTACTTC.

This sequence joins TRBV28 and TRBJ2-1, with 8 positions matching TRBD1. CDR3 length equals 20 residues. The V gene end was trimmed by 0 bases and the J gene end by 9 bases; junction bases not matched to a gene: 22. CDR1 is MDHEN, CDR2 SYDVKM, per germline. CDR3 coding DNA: TGTGCCAGCAGTTTATGGCAGGGGGCTTGGCCAGCGAGCCTGGCATGTGAGCAGTTCTTC. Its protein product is CASSLWQGAWPASLACEQFF.